The present T cell receptor beta chain was sequenced within a study of beta chain features in type 1 diabetes. In this sample, this clone turned up a few times. J gave up 8 bases and V 5 bases, and 7 bases lay outside the gene matches. Germline assignment: CDR1 LGHNA and CDR2 YSLEER. This CDR3 has 14 amino acids. Every isolated RNA sample was fully reverse transcribed, so sequencing captured expressed TCRB transcripts. Using immunoSEQ multiplex PCR, the repertoire was profiled, and TCRdb retains in-frame clones only, with some absent. This sample has about 400,000 clones; roughly 12% occur once, and the top ten carry 0.015% to 0.02%.

This receptor was identified in a young man in good health. Sequenced: naive CD4+ T cells from blood. The chain joins TRBV4-3 to TRBJ1-2; 11 bases line up with TRBD1. CDR3 sequence: CASSYRDRGVGYTF. In DNA, the CDR3 is TGCGCCAGCAGCTACCGGGACAGGGGGGTAGGCTACACCTTC.